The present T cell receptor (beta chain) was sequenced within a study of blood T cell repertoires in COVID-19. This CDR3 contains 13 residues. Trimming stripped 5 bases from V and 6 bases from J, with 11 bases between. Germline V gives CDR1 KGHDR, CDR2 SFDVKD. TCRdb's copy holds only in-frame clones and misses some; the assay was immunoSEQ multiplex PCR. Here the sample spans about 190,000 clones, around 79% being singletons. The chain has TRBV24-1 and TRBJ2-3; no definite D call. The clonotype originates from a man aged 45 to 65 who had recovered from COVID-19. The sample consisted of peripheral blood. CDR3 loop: CATSGHLPDTQYF. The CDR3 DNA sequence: TGTGCCACCAGTGGGCATCTCCCTGATACGCAGTATTTT.